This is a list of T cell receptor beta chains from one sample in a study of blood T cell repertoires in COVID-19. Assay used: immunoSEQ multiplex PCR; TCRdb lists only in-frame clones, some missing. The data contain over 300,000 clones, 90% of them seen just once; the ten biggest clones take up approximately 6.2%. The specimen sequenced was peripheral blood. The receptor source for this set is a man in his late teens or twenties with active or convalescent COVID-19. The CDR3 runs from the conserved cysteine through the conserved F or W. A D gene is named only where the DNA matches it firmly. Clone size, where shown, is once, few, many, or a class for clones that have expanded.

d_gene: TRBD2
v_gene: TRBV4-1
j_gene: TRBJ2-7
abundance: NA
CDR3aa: CASSQELAGTYEQYF
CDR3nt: TGCGCCAGCAGCCAGGAACTAGCGGGAACCTACGAGCAGTACTTC

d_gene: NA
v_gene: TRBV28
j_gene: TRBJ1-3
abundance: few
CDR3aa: CASSFGGDGNTIYF
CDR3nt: TGTGCCAGCAGTTTCGGGGGGGACGGAAACACCATATATTTT

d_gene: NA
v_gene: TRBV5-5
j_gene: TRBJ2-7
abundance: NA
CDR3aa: CASSLAVGGYEQYF
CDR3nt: TGTGCCAGCAGCTTGGCGGTGGGAGGCTACGAGCAGTACTTC

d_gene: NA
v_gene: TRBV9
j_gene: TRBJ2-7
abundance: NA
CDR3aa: CASSVGGSYEQYF
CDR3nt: TGTGCCAGCAGCGTAGGAGGGAGCTACGAGCAGTACTTC

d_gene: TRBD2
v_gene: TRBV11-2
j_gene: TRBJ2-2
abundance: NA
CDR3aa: CASEAGGRTGELFF
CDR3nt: TGTGCCAGCGAAGCGGGAGGCCGGACCGGGGAGCTGTTTTTT

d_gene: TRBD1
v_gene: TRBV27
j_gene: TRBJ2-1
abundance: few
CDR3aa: CASSTPWTGHNEQFF
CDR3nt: TGTGCCAGCAGTACCCCCTGGACAGGCCACAATGAGCAGTTCTTC

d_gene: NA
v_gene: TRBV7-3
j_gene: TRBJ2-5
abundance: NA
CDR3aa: CASSLFSGKETQYF
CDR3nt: TGTGCCAGCAGCTTATTTTCGGGGAAAGAGACCCAGTACTTC

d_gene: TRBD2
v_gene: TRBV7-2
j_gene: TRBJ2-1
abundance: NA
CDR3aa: CASSLALVTSGRGKQFF
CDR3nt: TGTGCCAGCAGCTTAGCGCTCGTTACTAGCGGGAGGGGAAAGCAGTTCTTC

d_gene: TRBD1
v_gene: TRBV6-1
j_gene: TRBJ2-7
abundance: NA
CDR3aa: CASSAAGTGYSYEQYF
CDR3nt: TGTGCCAGCAGTGCTGCCGGGACAGGGTACTCCTACGAGCAGTACTTC

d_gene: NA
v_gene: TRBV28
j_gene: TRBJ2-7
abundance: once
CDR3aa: CASRQAPYEQYF
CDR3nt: TGTGCCAGCAGACAGGCACCCTACGAGCAGTACTTC

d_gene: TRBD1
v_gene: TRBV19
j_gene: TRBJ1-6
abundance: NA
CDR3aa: CASSIDPGRDRGSYNSPLHF
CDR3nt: TGTGCCAGTAGTATAGATCCTGGGCGGGACAGGGGTTCCTATAATTCACCCCTCCACTTT

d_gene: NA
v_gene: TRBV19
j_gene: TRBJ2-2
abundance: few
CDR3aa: CASSIDKTVYGGELFF
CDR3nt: TGTGCCAGTAGTATAGATAAGACAGTGTATGGCGGGGAGCTGTTTTTT

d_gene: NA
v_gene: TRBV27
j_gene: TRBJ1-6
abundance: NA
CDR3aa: CASSLSLLFLPDSPLHF
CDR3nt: TGTGCCAGCAGTTTATCTCTTCTCTTCCTTCCCGATTCACCCCTCCACTTT

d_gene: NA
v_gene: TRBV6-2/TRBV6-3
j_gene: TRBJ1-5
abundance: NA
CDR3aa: CASSYSSAGMNQPQHF
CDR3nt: TGTGCCAGCAGTTACTCGTCCGCAGGAATGAATCAGCCCCAGCATTTT

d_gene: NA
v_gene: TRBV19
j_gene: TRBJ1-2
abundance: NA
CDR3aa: CASTSLVPVHTLDYGYTF
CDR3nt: TGTGCCAGTACTTCGTTGGTGCCAGTACACACCTTGGACTATGGCTACACCTTC